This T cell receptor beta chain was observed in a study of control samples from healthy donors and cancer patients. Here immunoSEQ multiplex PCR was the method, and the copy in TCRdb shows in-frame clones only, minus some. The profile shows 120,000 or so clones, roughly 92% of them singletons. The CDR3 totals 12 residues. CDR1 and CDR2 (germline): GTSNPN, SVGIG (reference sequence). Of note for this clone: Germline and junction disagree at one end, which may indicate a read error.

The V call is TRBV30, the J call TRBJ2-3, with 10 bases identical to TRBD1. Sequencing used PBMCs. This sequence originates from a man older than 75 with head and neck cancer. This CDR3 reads CAWLNLGQGMNF. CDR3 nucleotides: TGTGCCTGGCTCAATCTGGGACAGGGGATGAATTTT.